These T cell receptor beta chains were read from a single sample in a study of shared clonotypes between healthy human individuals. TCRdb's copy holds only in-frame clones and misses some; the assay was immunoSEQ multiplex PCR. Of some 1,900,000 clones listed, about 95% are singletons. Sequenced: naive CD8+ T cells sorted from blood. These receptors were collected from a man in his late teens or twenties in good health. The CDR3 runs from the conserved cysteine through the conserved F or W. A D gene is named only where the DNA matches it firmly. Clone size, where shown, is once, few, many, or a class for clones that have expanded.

DNA: TGTGCCACCTCCTACTCCTACGAGCAGTACTTC
CDR3: CATSYSYEQYF
size: .
J: TRBJ2-7
V: TRBV6-5
D: .

DNA: TGTGCTAGTGCTTTTTCCGGACAGCCCTTATGGCCCCAGCATTTT
CDR3: CASAFSGQPLWPQHF
size: .
J: TRBJ1-5
V: TRBV12-5
D: .

DNA: TGCGCCAGCAGCCAAGGGCAGGGGTCTTCCTACGAGCAGTACTTC
CDR3: CASSQGQGSSYEQYF
size: .
J: TRBJ2-7
V: TRBV4-1
D: .

DNA: TGCGCCAGCAGCCCATCCTCGGGCCCAGGAACCGGGGAGCTGTTTTTT
CDR3: CASSPSSGPGTGELFF
size: .
J: TRBJ2-2
V: TRBV4-3
D: .

DNA: TGCGCCAGCGGCATTGGGTCGAACACTGAAGCTTTCTTT
CDR3: CASGIGSNTEAFF
size: .
J: TRBJ1-1
V: TRBV5-1
D: .

DNA: TGCGCCAGCAGTGAAGGGACTAGCGGGAGTGGGGCCGGGGAGCTGTTTTTT
CDR3: CASSEGTSGSGAGELFF
size: .
J: TRBJ2-2
V: TRBV10-1
D: TRBD2

DNA: TGTGCCCCTGAAGGTGGCCAGAGCGAGCAGTACTTC
CDR3: CAPEGGQSEQYF
size: .
J: TRBJ2-7
V: TRBV21-1
D: .

DNA: TGTGCCAGCGATAAAACTAGCGGGAGTATCGATGAGCAGTTCTTC
CDR3: CASDKTSGSIDEQFF
size: once
J: TRBJ2-1
V: TRBV25-1
D: TRBD2

DNA: TGCGCCAGCAGCTCAACAGGGCACAACACTGAAGCTTTCTTT
CDR3: CASSSTGHNTEAFF
size: few
J: TRBJ1-1
V: TRBV5-1
D: .

DNA: TGTGCCAGCAGTTTCCGCCCCACAGATACGCAGTATTTT
CDR3: CASSFRPTDTQYF
size: .
J: TRBJ2-3
V: TRBV27
D: .

DNA: TGTGCCAGCAGCCCTCTGAGGCAGGGGCATGGCCACACCTTC
CDR3: CASSPLRQGHGHTF
size: .
J: TRBJ1-2
V: TRBV2
D: .

DNA: TGTGCCAGCAGCTCTTTAGAATCGACAGCTGGGGAGGCTGATACGCAGTATTTT
CDR3: CASSSLESTAGEADTQYF
size: .
J: TRBJ2-3
V: TRBV11-1
D: .

DNA: TGTGCCAGCAGCTCCCTAGGCGGGAGAGACGGGGAGCTGTTTTTT
CDR3: CASSSLGGRDGELFF
size: .
J: TRBJ2-2
V: TRBV7-9
D: TRBD2

DNA: TGTGCCAGCAGTGAGGAGGGGGTTACCTACGAGCAGTACTTC
CDR3: CASSEEGVTYEQYF
size: .
J: TRBJ2-7
V: TRBV2
D: .

DNA: TGTGCCAGCCTACCCGCCGGACAGGGGGATCAGCCCCAGCATTTT
CDR3: CASLPAGQGDQPQHF
size: .
J: TRBJ1-5
V: TRBV6-4
D: TRBD1

DNA: TGTGCAAGTCGCTTAGCATGTGCGGCCCAGTGTAGAGCGAACACCGGGGAGCTGTTTTTT
CDR3: CASRLACAAQCRANTGELFF
size: .
J: TRBJ2-2
V: TRBV12-2
D: .

DNA: TGTGCCAGCTCACCACCTTCCGGGGGCGTCTATGGCTACACCTTC
CDR3: CASSPPSGGVYGYTF
size: .
J: TRBJ1-2
V: TRBV18
D: .

DNA: TGTGCCAGCAGCTTCCGGGACGGCACCGGGGAGCTGTTTTTT
CDR3: CASSFRDGTGELFF
size: .
J: TRBJ2-2
V: TRBV13
D: .

DNA: TGTGCCAGCAGCCCCCCCGCGCGACAGGGAAGCTATGGCTACACCTTC
CDR3: CASSPPARQGSYGYTF
size: .
J: TRBJ1-2
V: TRBV28
D: TRBD1

DNA: TGTGCCACCGGGGACAGGCTGTACAATGAGCAGTTCTTC
CDR3: CATGDRLYNEQFF
size: .
J: TRBJ2-1
V: TRBV6-1
D: TRBD1

DNA: TGTGCCAGCAGCTCCCCCCCCCGGGGGCCCCTCTCCTACGAGCAGTACTTC
CDR3: CASSSPPRGPLSYEQYF
size: .
J: TRBJ2-7
V: TRBV7-9
D: .

DNA: TGCGCCAGCAGCTTGGGGACAGGGAATGGCTACACCTTC
CDR3: CASSLGTGNGYTF
size: .
J: TRBJ1-2
V: TRBV5-1
D: TRBD1

DNA: TGTGCCAGCAGCTTGGGGGGAGAAGTTCTTTACGAGCAGTACTTC
CDR3: CASSLGGEVLYEQYF
size: .
J: TRBJ2-7
V: TRBV5-7
D: .

DNA: TGCAGCGTTGAAGGGACAGCGGGCGGCTACACCTTC
CDR3: CSVEGTAGGYTF
size: .
J: TRBJ1-2
V: TRBV29-1
D: .

DNA: TGTGCCAGCAGCTTTGGGGACAGCGACTCTGGAAACACCATATATTTT
CDR3: CASSFGDSDSGNTIYF
size: .
J: TRBJ1-3
V: TRBV7-6
D: TRBD1

DNA: TGTGCCAGCAGCCACGATTTGGGGGGGTTGAACACTGAAGCTTTCTTT
CDR3: CASSHDLGGLNTEAFF
size: .
J: TRBJ1-1
V: TRBV5-4
D: .

DNA: TGTGCCAGCAGTTACGATCAGGCCTACGAGCAGTACTTC
CDR3: CASSYDQAYEQYF
size: .
J: TRBJ2-7
V: TRBV6-5
D: .

DNA: TGTGCCAGCAGCTTAGGCCTGGACATTCAGTACTTC
CDR3: CASSLGLDIQYF
size: once
J: TRBJ2-4
V: TRBV13
D: .

DNA: TGTGCCAGCAGTTACGGGGACAGGGACGAGCAGTACTTC
CDR3: CASSYGDRDEQYF
size: .
J: TRBJ2-7
V: TRBV6-6
D: TRBD1

DNA: TGCGCCAGCAGCCCCGCCGCGGGAAATGAGCAGTTCTTC
CDR3: CASSPAAGNEQFF
size: .
J: TRBJ2-1
V: TRBV4-3
D: .

DNA: TGCGCCAGCAGCCAAGTCGGAACAATGAACACTGAAGCTTTCTTT
CDR3: CASSQVGTMNTEAFF
size: .
J: TRBJ1-1
V: TRBV4-1
D: .

DNA: TGTGCCACGCTAAACCGGGAAGGGAAGGCCCAGCATTTT
CDR3: CATLNREGKAQHF
size: .
J: TRBJ1-5
V: TRBV14
D: .

DNA: TGCGCCAGCAGTCCGGGACAGGGGGGGGAAGAGACCCAGTACTTC
CDR3: CASSPGQGGEETQYF
size: .
J: TRBJ2-5
V: TRBV10-2
D: TRBD1

DNA: TGTGCCAGCCAGAGTTCTGGGGCCAACGTCCTGACTTTC
CDR3: CASQSSGANVLTF
size: once
J: TRBJ2-6
V: TRBV2
D: .

DNA: TGTGCCAGCAGTTACTCTGAGGGGGCCGGTGGCTACACCTTC
CDR3: CASSYSEGAGGYTF
size: .
J: TRBJ1-2
V: TRBV6-6
D: TRBD1

DNA: TGTGCCACCGCACAGGGGGCTAGCAATCAGCCCCAGCATTTT
CDR3: CATAQGASNQPQHF
size: .
J: TRBJ1-5
V: TRBV27
D: TRBD1

DNA: TGCACCAGCAGCCCTTGGGCCGTCGCGTGCACCGGGGAGCTGTTTTTT
CDR3: CTSSPWAVACTGELFF
size: .
J: TRBJ2-2
V: TRBV1
D: .

DNA: TGTGCCAGCAGCTTGGGCCTGGGCGGACTGAACACTGAAGCTTTCTTT
CDR3: CASSLGLGGLNTEAFF
size: .
J: TRBJ1-1
V: TRBV5-8
D: .

DNA: TGTGCCAGCAGCACCGGGGTTTGGACTACAGAGGGGGAGACCCAGTACTTC
CDR3: CASSTGVWTTEGETQYF
size: .
J: TRBJ2-5
V: TRBV7-9
D: .

DNA: TGTGCCAGCAGTTACCTGGGACAGTCAGAAGCTTTCTTT
CDR3: CASSYLGQSEAFF
size: once
J: TRBJ1-1
V: TRBV6-5
D: TRBD1

DNA: TGTGCCAGCAGGTGGACAGAGTCCTACGAGCAGTACTTC
CDR3: CASRWTESYEQYF
size: .
J: TRBJ2-7
V: TRBV6-6
D: .

DNA: TGTGCCAGCAGTTGGGGGACAGAGCAGAATGAGCAGTTCTTC
CDR3: CASSWGTEQNEQFF
size: .
J: TRBJ2-1
V: TRBV6-7
D: TRBD1

DNA: TGTGCCAGCAGTTCCCTAGCGGGAGGGTTGGACATTCAGTACTTC
CDR3: CASSSLAGGLDIQYF
size: .
J: TRBJ2-4
V: TRBV28
D: TRBD2

DNA: TGTGCCATCGGACAGGGGCCCTCCTACGAGCAGTACTTC
CDR3: CAIGQGPSYEQYF
size: .
J: TRBJ2-7
V: TRBV5-4
D: TRBD1

DNA: TGTGCCAGCAGCCAAGATTGGGTAGCGGGGGGCACAGATACGCAGTATTTT
CDR3: CASSQDWVAGGTDTQYF
size: .
J: TRBJ2-3
V: TRBV4-2
D: TRBD2

DNA: TGTGCCAGCAGTTTTAAAAATCAGCCCCAGCATTTT
CDR3: CASSFKNQPQHF
size: .
J: TRBJ1-5
V: TRBV28
D: .

DNA: TGTGCCAGCCCCAGGGGAAATTCACCCCTCCACTTT
CDR3: CASPRGNSPLHF
size: .
J: TRBJ1-6
V: TRBV21-1
D: .

DNA: TGTGCCAGCAGCGTAGCGGGGGTCACGCAAGAGACCCAGTACTTC
CDR3: CASSVAGVTQETQYF
size: .
J: TRBJ2-5
V: TRBV9
D: .

DNA: TGTGCCAGCAGCTCGGGGACTAGCGGTAATGAGCAGTTCTTC
CDR3: CASSSGTSGNEQFF
size: .
J: TRBJ2-1
V: TRBV5-4
D: TRBD2

DNA: TGTGCCAGCAGTTACTCTCATTCTCTGGGGAACAATGAGCAGTTCTTC
CDR3: CASSYSHSLGNNEQFF
size: .
J: TRBJ2-1
V: TRBV6-5
D: .

DNA: TGTGCCAGCAGCTTAGGGACAGGGGGCATGGAGACCCAGTACTTC
CDR3: CASSLGTGGMETQYF
size: .
J: TRBJ2-5
V: TRBV7-3
D: TRBD1

DNA: TGTGCCAGCAGTTTGTTAGGCTTTGGGGCCAACGTCCTGACTTTC
CDR3: CASSLLGFGANVLTF
size: .
J: TRBJ2-6
V: TRBV27
D: .

DNA: TGTGCCAGCAGTGAAAGGGCCAGCGGGGGACCCCCGACCCACTTC
CDR3: CASSERASGGPPTHF
size: .
J: TRBJ2-5
V: TRBV6-1
D: TRBD2